This TCR beta chain was recorded in a study of response to subunit inactivated influenza vaccine. Study findings and constraints: Every seasonal influenza vaccination brings in few new T cells, the authors suggested.

In TCRdb, the RT-PCR reads were re-called with MiXCR into one record per CDR3 protein. The table shows around 760,000 distinct CDR3 sequences, with about 15% occurring only once. Germline V gene data show CDR1 as MNHEY and CDR2 as SVGEGT. V lost 7 bases and J lost 6; bases outside the gene matches: 5. This CDR3 comprises 12 residues. This clonotype has just a few counts. Its matching antigen is unknown. The chain combines TRBV6-2 or TRBV6-3 with TRBJ1-1; 7 bases agree with TRBD1. The sample consisted of PBMCs from blood, taken approximately 15 days before vaccination. This TCR was recovered from a man aged 45-60 years who received an inactivated influenza vaccine. The CDR3 DNA follows: TGTGCCAGCAAATCACAGGGGCCTGAAGCTTTCTTT. The encoded protein is CASKSQGPEAFF.